What follows describes a single T cell receptor (beta chain). The antigen remains undetermined. The DNA is left out, because the CDR3 cannot be placed on it with certainty; the CDR3 is given as TCRdb lists it. The assay used deep level. The table came from immunoSEQ multiplex PCR; TCRdb's copy has only in-frame clones and leaves some out. The sample lists 2 million to 2.5 million clones, approximately 94% occurring once. The sample is drawn from a study of shared clonotypes between healthy human individuals. CD45RO-negative CD8 cells positively selected for CCR7 made up the naive population, which excluded terminally differentiated effector memory CD45RA+ cells. Ends included, the CDR3 has 16 residues. Germline CDR1 reads MNHEY; CDR2 reads SMNVEV (reference sequence). Overall study results and limits: Blood was the sole source, and tissue repertoires probably differ.

This TCR came from a man aged 18-30 years in good health. What was sequenced was naive CD8+ T cells sorted from blood. The gene calls are TRBV27 and TRBJ1-1; the table's D call TRBD1 went unverified against the DNA. The CDR3 here is CASSSSPGTATLEAFF.